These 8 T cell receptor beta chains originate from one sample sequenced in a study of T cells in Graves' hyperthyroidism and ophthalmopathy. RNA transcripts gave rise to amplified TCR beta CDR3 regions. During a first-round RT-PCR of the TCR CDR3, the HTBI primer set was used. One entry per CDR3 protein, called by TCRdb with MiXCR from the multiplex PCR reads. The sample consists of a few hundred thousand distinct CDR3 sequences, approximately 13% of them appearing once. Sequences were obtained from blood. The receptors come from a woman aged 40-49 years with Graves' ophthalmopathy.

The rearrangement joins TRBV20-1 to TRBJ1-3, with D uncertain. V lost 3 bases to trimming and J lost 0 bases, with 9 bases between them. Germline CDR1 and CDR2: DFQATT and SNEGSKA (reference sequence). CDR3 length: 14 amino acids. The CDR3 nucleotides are TGCAGTGCTAGGGGGAAACTCTCTGGAAACACCATATATTTT. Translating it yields CSARGKLSGNTIYF.

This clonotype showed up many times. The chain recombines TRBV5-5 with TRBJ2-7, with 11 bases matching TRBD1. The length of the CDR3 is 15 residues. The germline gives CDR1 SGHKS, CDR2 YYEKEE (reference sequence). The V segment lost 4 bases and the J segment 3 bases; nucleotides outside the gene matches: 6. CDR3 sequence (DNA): TGTGCCAGCAGCACTTCGGACAGGGGGCTCTACGAGCAGTACTTC. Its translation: CASSTSDRGLYEQYF.

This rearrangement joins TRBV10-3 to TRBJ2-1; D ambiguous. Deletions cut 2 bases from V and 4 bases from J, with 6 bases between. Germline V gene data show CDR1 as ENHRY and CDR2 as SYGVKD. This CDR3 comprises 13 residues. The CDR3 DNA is TGTGCCATCAGTGAGGTGGAATACAATGAGCAGTTCTTC. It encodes CAISEVEYNEQFF.

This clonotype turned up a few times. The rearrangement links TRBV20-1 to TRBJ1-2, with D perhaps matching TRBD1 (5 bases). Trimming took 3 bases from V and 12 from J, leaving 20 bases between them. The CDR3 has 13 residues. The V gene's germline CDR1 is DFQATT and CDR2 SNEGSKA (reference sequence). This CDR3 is CSASISLAGWNTF. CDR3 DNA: TGCAGTGCTAGTATTTCGCTGGCAGGGTGGAACACCTTC.

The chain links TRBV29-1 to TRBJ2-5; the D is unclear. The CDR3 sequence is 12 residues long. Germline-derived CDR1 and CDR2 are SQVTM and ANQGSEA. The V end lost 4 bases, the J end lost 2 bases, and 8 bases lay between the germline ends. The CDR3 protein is CSVGTAQETQYF. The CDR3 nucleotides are TGCAGCGTTGGGACCGCACAAGAGACCCAGTACTTC. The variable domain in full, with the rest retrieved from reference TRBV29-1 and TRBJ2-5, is SAVISQKPSRDICQRGTSLTIQCQVDSQVTMMFWYRQQPGQSLTLIATANQGSEATYESGFVIDKFPISRPNLTFSTLTVSNMSPEDSSIYLCSVGTAQETQYFGPGTRLLVL.

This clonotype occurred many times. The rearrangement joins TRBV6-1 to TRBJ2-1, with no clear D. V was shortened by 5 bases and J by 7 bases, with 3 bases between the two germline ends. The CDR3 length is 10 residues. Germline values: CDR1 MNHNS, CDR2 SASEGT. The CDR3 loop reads CASSWNEQFF. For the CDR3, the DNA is TGTGCCAGCAGTTGGAATGAGCAGTTCTTC.

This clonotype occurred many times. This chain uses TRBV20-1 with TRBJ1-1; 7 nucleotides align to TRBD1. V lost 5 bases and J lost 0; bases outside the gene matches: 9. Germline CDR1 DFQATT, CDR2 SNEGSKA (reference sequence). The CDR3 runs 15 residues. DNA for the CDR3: TGCAGTGCTCCTCCCCCGGGACAGATGAACACTGAAGCTTTCTTT. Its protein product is CSAPPPGQMNTEAFF.

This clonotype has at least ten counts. The CDR3 nucleotides are TGTGCCAGCAATTCGGCGCTGAACACTGAAGCTTTCTTT. It translates to CASNSALNTEAFF. This chain links TRBV6-1 with TRBJ1-1; unclear D gene. V was clipped by 7 bases and J by 0 bases, with 9 bases between them. Germline V lookup: CDR1 MNHNS, CDR2 SASEGT. This CDR3 comprises 13 residues.